This T cell receptor (beta chain) derives from a study of blood T cell repertoires in COVID-19. Original handling: How many nucleated cells were present was estimated from reference gene primer amplification. Produced via immunoSEQ multiplex PCR; TCRdb's table is partial and in-frame only. V and J calls and clone size follow that table, whereas D and trimming were derived from the DNA. The sample contains hundreds of thousands of clones, 70% to 90% of which appear only once. CDR3 length: 14 amino acids. CDR1 and CDR2 from the germline V gene are GTSNPN and SVGIG (reference sequence). The ends were cut back, 0 bases at V and 3 bases at J, with 10 bases in the middle.

The chain couples TRBV30 to TRBJ2-3; a weak D match, TRBD2 (6 bases). What was sequenced was peripheral blood. The TCR sequence derives from a woman younger than 45 with acute or convalescent COVID-19. CDR3 residues: CAWSVLGGTDTQYF. The CDR3 nucleotides are TGTGCCTGGAGTGTACTGGGGGGTACAGATACGCAGTATTTT. Filled out from reference TRBV30 and TRBJ2-3, the complete variable domain reads SQTIHQWPATLVQPVGSPLSLECTVEGTSNPNLYWYRQAAGRGLQLLFYSVGIGQISSEVPQNLSASRPQDRQFILSSKKLLLSDSGFYLCAWSVLGGTDTQYFGPGTRLTVL.